This TCR beta chain was recovered during a study of identical twins. Germline CDR1 and CDR2: MNHEY and SMNVEV (reference sequence). V trimming: 5 bases; J trimming: 2 bases; junction bases outside the gene matches: 6. The CDR3 runs to 14 residues. For this clonotype: The antigen is unknown.

TCRdb processed the 5' RACE reads anew with MiXCR; each CDR3 protein has one entry. The sample yields 350,000 to 450,000 distinct CDR3 sequences, about 18% seen once. Study-wide results and caveats: The authors drew conclusions from cross-sectional statistical analysis rather than following the same donors.

This receptor was taken from a man aged 45-60 years in good health. Sample: naive T cells sorted from blood. The rearrangement joins TRBV27 to TRBJ2-7; 7 bases fit TRBD1. CDR3 nucleotides: TGTGCCAGCAGTCGAGGGGGCGTGACCTACGAGCAGTACTTC. Protein sequence: CASSRGGVTYEQYF.